The 9 T cell receptor beta chains reported below all come from one sample, sequenced in a study of cytomegalovirus exposure and HLA in healthy donors. Produced via immunoSEQ multiplex PCR; TCRdb's table is partial and in-frame only. The repertoire includes over 150,000 clones, around 81% of them detected once, and about 2.8% sits in the top ten. Sequenced sample: PBMCs. These TCRs come from a woman between 18 and 30 years old in good health and CMV-seropositive.

The V call is TRBV19, the J call TRBJ2-7; no definite D call. This CDR3 comprises 15 residues. V was clipped by 4 bases and J by 4 bases, with 17 bases between them. CDR1 is LNHDA and CDR2 is SQIVND in the germline V gene (reference sequence). Here the CDR3 DNA reads TGTGCCAGTAGTAAGAGTCCCAATACGCCTTACGAGCAGTACTTC. It specifies CASSKSPNTPYEQYF.

CDR3 bases: TGTGCCAGCAGGAAAGGACAGGGGGCTAACACCGGGGAGCTGTTTTTT. Its protein is CASRKGQGANTGELFF. J is TRBJ2-2 and V is TRBV6-4; TRBD1 matches 11 bases. CDR1 is MRHNA, CDR2 SNTAGT, per germline. V was clipped by 6 bases and J by 2 bases; unmatched bases: 5. CDR3 length equals 16 residues.

This chain joins TRBV19 and TRBJ1-6; a possible D gene is TRBD1 (5 bases). The CDR3 has 13 amino acids. From germline, CDR1 is LNHDA and CDR2 SQIVND (reference sequence). Trimming took off 6 bases at V and 10 bases at J, with 13 bases between the two ends. The CDR3 DNA follows: TGTGCCAGTAGCGACAGTGAGCGATCACCCCTCCACTTT. It is translated as CASSDSERSPLHF.

This clone showed up just once. This chain joins TRBV9 and TRBJ1-4; TRBD1 aligns across 8 bases. CDR1 and CDR2 from the germline V gene are SGDLS and YYNGEE. The V gene end was trimmed by 4 bases and the J gene end by 7 bases; junction bases not matched to a gene: 9. This CDR3 is built from 15 residues. This chain's CDR3 is CASSPPGGHGEKLFF. CDR3 nucleotides: TGTGCCAGCAGCCCTCCAGGGGGCCATGGTGAAAAACTGTTTTTT.

The V gene is TRBV7-8, the J gene TRBJ2-2; 8 bases agree with TRBD2. The CDR3 covers 20 residues. J lost 4 bases, V lost 5 bases, and 21 bases had no gene match. Germline loops: CDR1 SGHVS, CDR2 FQNEAQ. The CDR3 nucleotides are TGTGCCAGCAGCCTAGGAACGAGCGGGGGCCCCCGCGGGGGCACCGGGGAGCTGTTTTTT. This translates into CASSLGTSGGPRGGTGELFF.

This clone was picked up one time. The V call is TRBV2, the J call TRBJ2-5; 7 bases map to TRBD2. V gave up 4 bases and J gave up 3 bases; unmatched junction bases: 5. The CDR3 totals 14 residues. Per the germline V gene, CDR1 is SNHLY and CDR2 is FYNNEI. The CDR3 sequence is CASSGPRGEETQYF. The CDR3 DNA follows: TGTGCCAGCAGTGGTCCCCGGGGGGAAGAGACCCAGTACTTC.

The V call is TRBV29-1, the J call TRBJ1-5; D possibly corresponds to TRBD1 (6 bases). Germline V gene data show CDR1 as SQVTM and CDR2 as ANQGSEA. The V end was cut by 4 bases, the J end by 7 bases, with 11 bases between. This CDR3 has 12 amino acids. The CDR3 is CSVGTRGQPQHF. In DNA form, the CDR3 reads TGCAGCGTTGGAACCAGGGGCCAGCCCCAGCATTTT. The complete variable domain, with remaining parts taken from reference TRBV29-1 and TRBJ1-5, reads SAVISQKPSRDICQRGTSLTIQCQVDSQVTMMFWYRQQPGQSLTLIATANQGSEATYESGFVIDKFPISRPNLTFSTLTVSNMSPEDSSIYLCSVGTRGQPQHFGDGTRLSIL.

The V and J genes are TRBV6-4 and TRBJ1-1; possibly TRBD1 for D (6 bases). The CDR3 spans 16 residues. V dropped 6 bases and J dropped 5 bases, with 22 bases sitting between them. The V gene's germline CDR1 is MRHNA and CDR2 SNTAGT. Here the CDR3 DNA reads TGTGCCAGCAGACCCGTTAAGGACAGCCTGGGGACTGAAGCTTTCTTT. Amino acids: CASRPVKDSLGTEAFF.

The V call is TRBV29-1, the J call TRBJ2-7, with 8 bases aligning to TRBD1. The length of the CDR3 is 14 residues. Germline V CDR1 and CDR2: SQVTM, ANQGSEA. After removal of 6 bases from V and 1 base from J, the junction contained 8 bases not matched to a gene. Here the CDR3 reads CSVSGQGGSYEQYF. CDR3 DNA sequence: TGCAGCGTCTCAGGACAGGGCGGATCCTACGAGCAGTACTTC.